This T cell receptor beta chain was identified during a study of OX40 agonist ivuxolimab in advanced cancers. The study in broad terms: Ivuxolimab, which targeted the costimulatory receptor OX40 (CD134), was an agonistic, fully human IgG2 monoclonal antibody. Intravenous ivuxolimab was administered to patients every 2 weeks at six dose levels: 0.01, 0.1, 0.3, 1.5, 3 and 10 mg/kg. Patients were allowed to have had prior anti-PD-1, anti-PD-L1 or anti-CTLA-4 therapy, and approximately 37% of the dose-escalation patients had been treated with checkpoint inhibitors. Peripheral TCRbeta sequencing aimed to test whether ivuxolimab altered TCR sequence diversity and caused clonal T-cell expansion. Partial responses were achieved by three dose-escalation patients, of whom one had hepatocellular carcinoma and two had cutaneous melanoma. In the dose-escalation cohort, roughly four fifths of patients were male, and the mean age was around 60 years, with a range of 23 to 79. The paper covers the monotherapy dose-escalation part of the phase I ivuxolimab trial, which included N ≈ 50 patients. Of the roughly 50 dose-escalation patients, hepatocellular carcinoma was present in 19, melanoma in about 15, renal cell carcinoma in 9 and head and neck cancer in 9. What the study reported, not specific to this receptor: Low levels of normalized T-cell clonal expansion were also seen in some nonresponding patients. At doses from 0.1 to 3.0 mg/kg, clonal expansion was seen in both CD4+ and CD8+ blood T cells between baseline and week 6. Antigen specificity was not determined for the clonally expanded peripheral T cells. On average, CD8+ T cells showed more expanded clones than CD4+ T cells after ivuxolimab. In the 0.1-3.0 mg/kg groups, partial responders had among the lowest normalized peripheral clonal expansion, particularly in CD8+ T cells.

The trial excluded patients who had a history of autoimmune disease or were on systemic immunosuppression. In every dose cohort, peripheral blood was drawn for TCR sequencing at baseline, cycle 4 day 1, and cycle 7 day 1. Samples were obtained from an open-label, multicenter, first-in-human phase I dose-escalation trial of ivuxolimab. Adults with locally advanced or metastatic head and neck squamous cell, hepatocellular, melanoma or renal cell carcinoma were enrolled in the trial. Before TCR sequencing, CD4+ T cells and CD8+ T cells from peripheral blood were sorted into separate populations. Remarks on this clone: Its antigen remains undetermined. No much larger clone is present one base from it, and per-base qualities are unavailable.

For sequencing of the TCRbeta CDR3 region, genomic DNA was extracted from the sorted cells. The immunoSEQ Assay was used to sequence the TCRbeta CDR3 regions. TCRdb mirrors the immuneACCESS table, restricted to in-frame sequences. Some clones are absent from its copies; in checked studies, under half trace to an unresolved V gene, and the reason for the others is unknown. A total of about 53,000 clones appear in this sample, 84% of them only once. The ten largest clones take up around 4.6% of the sample. The germline V gene provides CDR1 SGHDT and CDR2 YYEEEE. V is cut by 1 base and J by 4 bases, and the space between the germline ends is 9 bases. From the cysteine up to the phenylalanine, the CDR3 has a length of 15 residues. Only the CDR3 portion is preserved as DNA: 45 bases, with reading frame beginning at the first base.

This clonotype originated in an adult with an advanced solid tumor such as melanoma, head and neck, liver or kidney cancer. The material was CD4+ or CD8+ T cells sorted from blood, obtained in a trial of the OX40 agonist ivuxolimab. Here the chain combines TRBV5-6 and TRBJ2-6, with the D segment identity uncertain. The CDR3 region reads CASSLMVSGANVLTF. The nucleotides read TGTGCCAGCAGCTTGATGGTGTCAGGGGCCAACGTCCTGACTTTC.